This TCR beta chain emerged from a study of regulatory T cells in long-lasting Graves disease. Study in general: Under 3 months of antithyroid drugs had been taken by newly diagnosed Graves' patients. Whole-study results and caveats: Fewer public clonotypes were shared by new patients (under 1,000) than by persistent patients (2,741).

CDR3-region Arm-PCR and iRepertoire HTBI primers produced the TCR beta libraries. TCRdb reanalysed the multiplex PCR reads using MiXCR and keeps one entry per CDR3 protein. The data show 250,000 or so distinct CDR3 sequences, with around 20% seen just once and around 14% held by the top ten. There are 15 residues in the CDR3. Germline loops: CDR1 DFQATT, CDR2 SNEGSKA (reference sequence). Trimming stripped 3 bases from V and 0 bases from J, with 9 bases between. At least ten counts were recorded for this clonotype. As yet, its antigen is unknown. Noted time point: newly diagnosed GD, antithyroid drugs for less than 3 months. Extracted RNA from PBMCs served as the source of the TCR library. The patients included were those that came from an endocrinology department in Xi'an, China.

The clonotype comes from a female donor with Graves disease. The chain has TRBV20-1 and TRBJ1-6, with D perhaps TRBD1 (5 bases). The input for sequencing was peripheral blood mononuclear cells (PBMCs), taken at new diagnosis, from a patient treated with antithyroid drugs. The CDR3 sequence: CSARADSSYNSPLHF. The CDR3 coding sequence is TGCAGTGCTAGGGCTGACAGCTCCTATAATTCACCCCTCCACTTT.